Listed below are T cell receptor beta chains from one sample, sequenced in a study of a mutant IDH1 vaccine in newly diagnosed glioma. Sequenced by immunoSEQ multiplex PCR; TCRdb stores in-frame clones only, minus some. The sample has roughly 41,000 clones, about 78% seen once. This specimen consisted of PBMCs, obtained from a glioma patient treated with radiotherapy, temozolomide or both. These receptors were collected from a man in his forties or fifties with glioma. Some clones in this sample may be carry-over from other donors' samples. Each CDR3 is given with its conserved first and last residue. The D gene is left open where the match is weak. Part of the rows lack a size; the others show once, few, many or a class for expanded clones.

clone_size | j_call | v_call | d_call | cdr3_aa | cdr3_nt
- | TRBJ2-7 | TRBV5-6 | TRBD1 | CASSTWTGFAEQYF | TGTGCCAGCAGCACCTGGACAGGGTTTGCGGAGCAGTACTTC
- | TRBJ2-1 | TRBV30 | - | CAWSRGPSNEQFF | TGTGCCTGGAGCAGGGGACCTTCTAATGAACAGTTCTTC
few | TRBJ1-5 | TRBV19 | - | CASSSAGFQPQHF | TGTGCCAGTAGTTCAGCGGGGTTTCAGCCCCAGCATTTT
- | TRBJ1-1 | TRBV6-5 | - | CASSFSGTRDTEAFF | TGTGCCAGCAGTTTTTCCGGGACAAGGGATACTGAAGCTTTCTTT
- | TRBJ1-2 | TRBV6-5 | TRBD1 | CASSLGTASGYTF | TGTGCCAGCAGTTTAGGGACAGCCAGTGGCTACACCTTC
- | TRBJ2-7 | TRBV6-6 | TRBD1 | CASSPPPGTGSYEQYF | TGTGCCAGCAGTCCCCCCCCCGGGACAGGGTCCTACGAGCAGTACTTC
- | TRBJ1-1 | TRBV10-3 | TRBD1 | CAISGTGGENTEAFF | TGTGCCATCAGTGGAACAGGGGGTGAGAACACTGAAGCTTTCTTT
few | TRBJ2-7 | TRBV6-4 | TRBD1 | CASSDYSGDRDEQYF | TGTGCCAGCAGTGACTACTCTGGGGACAGGGACGAGCAGTACTTC
medium-sized | TRBJ1-5 | TRBV30 | - | CAWGRVGDQPQHF | TGTGCCTGGGGGAGGGTAGGGGATCAGCCCCAGCATTTT
- | TRBJ2-7 | TRBV7-9 | TRBD2 | CASSSFSGAEGEQYF | TGTGCCAGCAGTTCATTTAGCGGGGCCGAGGGTGAGCAGTACTTC
- | TRBJ1-6 | TRBV6-5 | - | CASIRDGGVSSPLHF | TGTGCCAGCATTCGAGACGGGGGGGTTTCTTCACCCCTCCACTTT
- | TRBJ1-6 | TRBV7-9 | - | CASSFFSGRGHESPLHF | TGTGCCAGCAGCTTTTTCTCAGGGCGGGGGCATGAATCACCCCTCCACTTT
- | TRBJ2-7 | TRBV7-9 | - | CASSLYQGPYEQYF | TGTGCCAGCAGCCTCTATCAGGGGCCCTACGAGCAGTACTTC
once | TRBJ1-2 | TRBV29-1 | - | CSVEGTVGRINWGYTF | TGCAGCGTTGAGGGGACCGTCGGACGGATCAACTGGGGCTACACCTTC
- | TRBJ2-5 | TRBV11-3 | - | CASSLGTQRQETQYF | TGTGCCAGCAGCTTAGGGACACAGAGACAAGAGACCCAGTACTTC
- | TRBJ1-1 | TRBV7-6 | TRBD1 | CASSADRVRAEAFF | TGTGCCAGCAGCGCGGACAGGGTGCGGGCTGAAGCTTTCTTT
- | TRBJ1-3 | TRBV11-3 | - | CASSLDPGNTIYF | TGTGCCAGCAGCTTAGATCCTGGGAACACCATATATTTT
- | TRBJ1-1 | TRBV5-5 | - | CASSSQVNTEAFF | TGTGCCAGCAGCTCCCAGGTGAACACTGAAGCTTTCTTT
- | TRBJ2-7 | TRBV10-3 | TRBD1 | CAIKQGINEQYF | TGTGCCATCAAACAGGGGATCAACGAGCAGTACTTC
- | TRBJ2-7 | TRBV19 | - | CASSPGPRREQYF | TGTGCCAGTAGCCCGGGACCCCGGAGGGAGCAGTACTTC
- | TRBJ2-3 | TRBV29-1 | - | CSAGGGRGPSTDTQYF | TGCAGCGCCGGAGGGGGAAGGGGCCCTAGCACAGATACGCAGTATTTT
- | TRBJ1-2 | TRBV7-3 | - | CASSLIGGLDGYTF | TGTGCCAGCAGCTTAATCGGGGGGCTCGATGGCTACACCTTC
- | TRBJ1-2 | TRBV2 | TRBD1 | CASSTGTDYGYTF | TGTGCCAGCAGTACCGGGACAGACTATGGCTACACCTTC
- | TRBJ1-4 | TRBV5-6 | TRBD1 | CASSFTGQGPSNEKLFF | TGTGCCAGCAGCTTCACGGGACAGGGGCCGTCGAATGAAAAACTGTTTTTT
medium-sized | TRBJ1-5 | TRBV19 | - | CASSIGGWRNNQPQHF | TGTGCCAGTAGTATCGGAGGGTGGAGGAACAATCAGCCCCAGCATTTT
- | TRBJ1-3 | TRBV2 | - | CASSPYSGNTIYF | TGTGCCAGCAGCCCATACTCTGGAAACACCATATATTTT
- | TRBJ2-7 | TRBV11-2 | TRBD1 | CASSLGDRLKSYEQYF | TGTGCCAGCAGCTTAGGGGACAGGCTTAAGTCCTACGAGCAGTACTTC
- | TRBJ1-1 | TRBV7-2 | TRBD1 | CASSPRQGATLEAFF | TGTGCCAGCAGCCCGCGACAGGGGGCGACGCTTGAAGCTTTCTTT
- | TRBJ1-5 | TRBV16 | - | CASSQSAEGNQPQHF | TGTGCCAGCAGCCAATCGGCGGAGGGTAATCAGCCCCAGCATTTT
- | TRBJ1-5 | TRBV11-2 | - | CASSRGGYQPQHF | TGTGCCAGCAGCCGTGGGGGGTATCAGCCCCAGCATTTT
- | TRBJ2-2 | TRBV14 | TRBD1 | CASSQGQGFSGELFF | TGTGCCAGCAGCCAAGGACAGGGGTTTAGCGGGGAGCTGTTTTTT
- | TRBJ2-7 | TRBV20-1 | - | CSAEDAYEQYF | TGCAGTGCGGAGGACGCCTACGAGCAGTACTTC
- | TRBJ1-1 | TRBV7-9 | TRBD1 | CASSFPRRQGNTEAFF | TGTGCCAGCAGCTTTCCCCGCCGACAGGGAAACACTGAAGCTTTCTTT
- | TRBJ1-2 | TRBV9 | - | CASSVERGYGYTF | TGTGCCAGCAGCGTAGAAAGGGGCTATGGCTACACCTTC
- | TRBJ1-1 | TRBV5-1 | TRBD1 | CASSIGQGNEAFF | TGCGCCAGCAGCATAGGACAGGGCAATGAAGCTTTCTTT
- | TRBJ1-1 | TRBV11-3 | - | CASSSTDSNTEAFF | TGTGCCAGCAGCTCGACAGACTCGAACACTGAAGCTTTCTTT
- | TRBJ1-2 | TRBV10-3 | - | CAISGDSDKWSYTF | TGTGCCATCAGTGGTGACAGTGACAAATGGAGCTACACCTTC
- | TRBJ2-7 | TRBV4-1 | TRBD2 | CASSQPRTSGGYEQYF | TGCGCCAGCAGCCAACCCCGGACTAGCGGGGGATACGAGCAGTACTTC
- | TRBJ1-5 | TRBV2 | - | CASRVDSFQPQHF | TGCGCCAGCAGGGTTGACAGTTTTCAGCCCCAGCATTTT
- | TRBJ2-7 | TRBV5-5 | - | CASSLETSSYEQYF | TGTGCCAGCAGCTTGGAGACGAGCTCCTACGAGCAGTACTTC
once | TRBJ1-1 | TRBV30 | - | CAWSKGQLNTEAFF | TGTGCCTGGAGTAAAGGGCAGCTGAACACTGAAGCTTTCTTT
- | TRBJ1-4 | TRBV6-5 | - | CASSFSPGPGNEKLFF | TGTGCCAGCAGTTTCTCGCCGGGTCCGGGGAATGAAAAACTGTTTTTT
- | TRBJ2-1 | TRBV9 | - | CASSVVVGVNEQFF | TGTGCCAGCAGCGTAGTCGTAGGGGTCAATGAGCAGTTCTTC
- | TRBJ2-5 | TRBV10-3 | - | CAVMGPPYQETQYF | TGTGCCGTCATGGGACCACCCTACCAAGAGACCCAGTACTTC
- | TRBJ2-7 | TRBV6-5 | TRBD1 | CASSYYTGADSAVQYF | TGTGCCAGCAGTTACTATACAGGGGCCGACTCGGCTGTGCAGTACTTC
- | TRBJ1-2 | TRBV5-1 | - | CASSPTPSTGQGKSGYTF | TGCGCCAGCAGCCCAACACCGTCCACGGGGCAGGGGAAAAGTGGCTACACCTTC
- | TRBJ1-5 | TRBV10-3 | - | CAISEGQPNQPQHF | TGTGCCATCAGTGAGGGACAGCCCAATCAGCCCCAGCATTTT
- | TRBJ2-3 | TRBV5-1 | - | CASSKDGVSTDTQYF | TGCGCCAGCAGCAAGGACGGGGTTAGCACAGATACGCAGTATTTT